The T cell receptor beta chain described here comes from a study of cytomegalovirus exposure and HLA in healthy donors. Study conclusions and caveats: Among TCR beta chains, those listed as cytomegalovirus-associated numbered about 160. It was reported that the classifier diagnosed cytomegalovirus status with high specificity and sensitivity in both the original and validation cohorts. Associated with HLA alleles at 0.05 false discovery rate in a later analysis were around 15,000 TCR beta sequences.

Remarks on this clone: Its antigen is as yet unknown.

The PCR made use of 60 Vbeta and 13 Jbeta primers. Per the original methods: Tens of millions of unique TCR beta chains, roughly 11 million of them shared, were counted by a later analysis. Clones were sequenced by immunoSEQ multiplex PCR, and TCRdb holds only the in-frame ones, with some missing. V and J calls and clone size are given by that table; D and trimming were obtained from the DNA. The sample contains under 200,000 clones, roughly 80% of which appear only once. The germline CDR1 and CDR2 sequences are MDHEN and SYDVKM. The CDR3 covers 13 residues. The V and J ends lost 2 bases and 3 bases respectively, with 8 bases between them.

The genes are TRBV28 and TRBJ2-7, with D possibly matching TRBD2 (5 bases). Material: PBMCs. The source of this sequence is a woman under 30 in good health and CMV-seronegative. The CDR3 DNA sequence: TGTGCCAGCAGTTTAAGGACTCTCTACGAGCAGTACTTC. Translated: CASSLRTLYEQYF.